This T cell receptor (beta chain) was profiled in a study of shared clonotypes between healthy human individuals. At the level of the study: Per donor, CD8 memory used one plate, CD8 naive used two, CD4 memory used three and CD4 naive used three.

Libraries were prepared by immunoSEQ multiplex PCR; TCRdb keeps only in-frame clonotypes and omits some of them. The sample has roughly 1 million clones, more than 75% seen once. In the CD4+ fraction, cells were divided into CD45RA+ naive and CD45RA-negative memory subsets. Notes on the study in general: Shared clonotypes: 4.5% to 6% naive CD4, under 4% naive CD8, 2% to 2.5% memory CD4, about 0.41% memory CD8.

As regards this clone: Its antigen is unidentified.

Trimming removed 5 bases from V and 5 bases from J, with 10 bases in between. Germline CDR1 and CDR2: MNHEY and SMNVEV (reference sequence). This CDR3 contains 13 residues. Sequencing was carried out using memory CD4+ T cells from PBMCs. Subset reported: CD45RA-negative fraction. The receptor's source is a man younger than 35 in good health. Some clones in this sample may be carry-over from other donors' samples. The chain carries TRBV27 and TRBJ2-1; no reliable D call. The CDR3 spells CASSLVRNNEQFF. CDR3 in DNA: TGTGCCAGCAGTCTGGTCAGGAACAATGAGCAGTTCTTC.